One and the same sample provided the 27 T cell receptor beta chains below, sequenced in a study of T cells after yellow fever vaccination. One entry per CDR3 protein results from TCRdb running MiXCR on the 5' RACE reads. The table includes 250,000 to 350,000 distinct CDR3 sequences, 3.5% to 4.5% detected once. Sequencing used PBMCs, obtained 15 days after the yellow fever booster vaccination. Source of these receptors: a man aged 18 to 35 who received the YFV17D yellow fever vaccine.

There are a few counts of this clonotype. The gene calls are TRBV4-3 and TRBJ1-1; no definite D call. V was pared by 5 bases and J by 4 bases, with 17 bases between. The germline CDR1 and CDR2 sequences are LGHNA and YSLEER. The CDR3 consists of 15 residues. This CDR3 is CASSALRGFGTEAFF. CDR3 sequence (DNA): TGCGCCAGCAGCGCACTTCGGGGTTTTGGCACTGAAGCTTTCTTT.

The J gene is TRBJ1-6, the V gene TRBV27; D is perhaps TRBD1 (5 bases). Germline lookup yields CDR1 MNHEY and CDR2 SMNVEV (reference sequence). The ends were cut back, 6 bases at V and 0 bases at J, with 9 bases in the middle. This CDR3 comprises 15 residues. The CDR3 DNA is TGTGCCAGCAGGGGGCTGATCTCCTATAATTCACCCCTCCACTTT. Encoded protein: CASRGLISYNSPLHF.

The chain joins TRBV12-3 or TRBV12-4 to TRBJ1-1; D is unresolved. Between the trimmed V and J ends, which lost 6 bases and 3 bases, there was a span of 14 bases. The CDR3 has 14 amino acids. The CDR3 DNA reads as TGTGCCAGCAGCCCCGGAGGCGGGCACACTGAAGCTTTCTTT. This encodes CASSPGGGHTEAFF.

This clonotype has a handful of counts. The V and J genes are TRBV6-5 and TRBJ1-1, with D possibly TRBD1 on 6 matching bases. Germline-derived CDR1 and CDR2 are MNHEY and SVGAGI. The CDR3 is made up of 16 amino acids. Trimming removed 0 bases from V and 1 base from J, with 12 bases in between. The CDR3 nucleotides read TGTGCCAGCAGTTACTCGAAGTACAGGGAGAACACTGAAGCTTTCTTT. Residues: CASSYSKYRENTEAFF.

This clonotype was seen at least ten times. The chain has TRBV7-2 and TRBJ1-2; no reliable D call. This CDR3 has 13 amino acids. CDR1 and CDR2 from the germline V gene are SGHTA and FQGNSA. V lost 4 bases, J lost 5 bases, and 11 bases lay in between. CDR3 in DNA: TGTGCCAGCAGCTCCGCAGGCGGGTATGGCTACACCTTC. It translates to CASSSAGGYGYTF.

This sequence joins TRBV3-1 and TRBJ2-2; D ambiguous. Trimming stripped 1 base from V and 5 bases from J, with 8 bases between. Germline CDR1 reads LGHDT; CDR2 reads YNNKEL (reference sequence). CDR3 size: 14 residues. The CDR3 protein is CASSQVRQTGELFF. CDR3 nucleotides: TGTGCCAGCAGCCAAGTGAGGCAGACCGGGGAGCTGTTTTTT.

This clonotype was counted many times. Because the CDR3's place on the DNA is in doubt, the DNA is left out and the CDR3 is given as listed by TCRdb. The chain employs TRBV5-6 and TRBJ2-1; TRBD2 was called by the table and not checked on the DNA. Germline CDR1 reads SGHDT; CDR2 reads YYEEEE. A total of 15 residues make up the CDR3, ends included. The chain's CDR3 is CASILAASGANEQFF.

This clonotype was recorded a few times. The chain has TRBV29-1 and TRBJ2-4; D is undetermined. The germline V gene has CDR1 SQVTM and CDR2 ANQGSEA. CDR3 size: 12 residues. V was clipped by 6 bases and J by 0 bases, with 6 bases between them. The CDR3 protein is CSVELAKNIQYF. The CDR3 nucleotides read TGCAGCGTCGAGCTAGCCAAAAACATTCAGTACTTC.

This clonotype was picked up many times. CDR3 residues: CSATSSEETQYF. CDR3 DNA sequence: TGCAGTGCAACCTCTAGTGAGGAGACCCAGTACTTC. J is TRBJ2-5 and V is TRBV20-1; D not resolved. Germline-derived CDR1 and CDR2 are DFQATT and SNEGSKA (reference sequence). Trimming took 6 bases from V and 5 from J, leaving 13 bases between them. CDR3 length: 12 residues.

This clonotype was seen many times. V gene TRBV9 combines with J gene TRBJ2-3; 12 nucleotides line up with TRBD2. The CDR3 covers 16 residues. Germline lookup yields CDR1 SGDLS and CDR2 YYNGEE. J was trimmed by 5 bases and V by 3 bases; bases with no gene match: 7. This CDR3 reads CASSGTGTSGLDTQYF. CDR3 DNA sequence: TGTGCCAGCAGCGGTACCGGGACTAGCGGGCTAGATACGCAGTATTTT.

The chain recombines TRBV5-4 with TRBJ1-1; D ambiguous. From germline, CDR1 is SGHNT and CDR2 YYREEE (reference sequence). V lost 3 bases and J lost 0, with 15 bases in between. The CDR3 totals 16 residues. The CDR3 DNA follows: TGTGCCAGCAGCTCGTCTGAGACGGTCCTGAACACTGAAGCTTTCTTT. Protein product: CASSSSETVLNTEAFF.

This clonotype was seen repeatedly, ten times or more. The chain uses TRBV5-6 and TRBJ2-7; the match to TRBD1 covers 8 bases. The V gene's germline CDR1 is SGHDT and CDR2 YYEEEE. V lost 4 bases to trimming and J lost 7 bases; unmatched junction nucleotides: 7. This CDR3 contains 13 residues. The chain's CDR3 is CASSQGARREQYV. The CDR3, as DNA: TGTGCCAGCAGCCAGGGGGCCCGTCGGGAGCAGTACGTC.

This clonotype was recorded a few times. The CDR3 bases are TGCGCCAGCAGCCAAGATGAAGCCCGTGAGCAGTTCTTC. Translated: CASSQDEAREQFF. This chain joins TRBV4-3 and TRBJ2-1, with no clear D. From germline, CDR1 is LGHNA and CDR2 YSLEER. CDR3 length: 13 amino acids. Trimming shortened V by 0 bases and J by 9 bases, and 9 bases separated the two germline ends.

This chain links TRBV11-2 with TRBJ1-2; TRBD1 agrees at 8 bases. The germline CDR1 and CDR2 sequences are SGHAT and FQNNGV. The V and J ends lost 0 bases and 8 bases, in that order; junction bases with no gene match: 8. CDR3 length: 15 amino acids. CDR3 in DNA: TGTGCCAGCAGCTTAGATATCCAGGGGGCTCAAGGCTACACCTTC. It is translated as CASSLDIQGAQGYTF. The full variable domain, completed using reference TRBV11-2 and TRBJ1-2, is EAGVAQSPRYKIIEKRQSVAFWCNPISGHATLYWYQQILGQGPKLLIQFQNNGVVDDSQLPKDRFSAERLKGVDSTLKIQPAKLEDSAVYLCASSLDIQGAQGYTFGSGTRLTVV.

This clonotype occurred a few times. The chain combines TRBV6-5 with TRBJ1-2; 9 positions agree with TRBD1. Unmatched junction bases numbered 9, after V lost 5 bases and J lost 8 bases. The CDR3 totals 14 residues. The germline V gene encodes CDR1 MNHEY and CDR2 SVGAGI. The CDR3 loop is CASSPRDRVKGYTF. CDR3 DNA sequence: TGTGCCAGCAGTCCCCGGGACAGGGTCAAGGGCTACACCTTC.

This rearrangement joins TRBV28 to TRBJ2-1; D possibly corresponds to TRBD1 (7 bases). Germline V lookup: CDR1 MDHEN, CDR2 SYDVKM. Deletions cut 5 bases from V and 7 bases from J, with 15 bases between. The CDR3 is made up of 14 amino acids. The CDR3 here is CASSPQTGRNEQFF. CDR3 nucleotide sequence: TGTGCCAGCAGTCCCCAGACAGGGAGGAATGAGCAGTTCTTC.

This clonotype was seen ten or more times. The chain couples TRBV20-1 to TRBJ1-1, with no clear D. The CDR3 loop spans 12 amino acids. Trimming left V 3 bases short and J 1 base short, with 6 bases between. Germline V gene sequence: CDR1 DFQATT, CDR2 SNEGSKA (reference sequence). The CDR3 spells CSARVRNTEAFF. The CDR3 bases are TGCAGTGCTAGGGTCAGGAACACTGAAGCTTTCTTT.

The rearrangement links TRBV30 to TRBJ1-3; no firm D call. The V and J ends lost 1 base and 4 bases respectively, with 8 bases between them. The CDR3 sequence is 13 residues long. Germline lookup yields CDR1 GTSNPN and CDR2 SVGIG (reference sequence). The CDR3 sequence is CAWSATLGNTIYF. Written as DNA, the CDR3 is TGTGCCTGGAGTGCGACTCTCGGAAACACCATATATTTT.

This clonotype was recorded many times. The rearrangement uses TRBV10-3 and TRBJ2-2, with unresolved D. This CDR3 region has 14 residues. Trimming took off 7 bases at V and 2 bases at J, with 11 bases between the two ends. In germline, CDR1 is ENHRY, CDR2 SYGVKD. CDR3 amino acids: CAITGVPNTGELFF. CDR3 in DNA: TGTGCCATCACTGGGGTTCCCAACACCGGGGAGCTGTTTTTT.

This clonotype was detected ten times or more. Germline is not matched at one junction end, which may reflect a read error. CDR3 region: CGAATNTGELFF. In nucleotides, the CDR3 is TGTGGGGCGGCAACGAACACCGGGGAGCTGTTTTTT. The chain is built from TRBV29-1 and TRBJ2-2, with a tentative D call TRBD1 (5 bases). In germline, CDR1 is SQVTM, CDR2 ANQGSEA. This CDR3 contains 12 residues.

This clonotype has only a few counts. V gene TRBV20-1 combines with J gene TRBJ1-1, with 11 nucleotides matching TRBD1. The V gene's germline CDR1 is DFQATT and CDR2 SNEGSKA (reference sequence). V dropped 2 bases and J dropped 3; count of bases not matched to a gene: 2. The CDR3 spans 14 residues. CDR3 sequence reads: CSARRDRGYTEAFF. CDR3 nucleotides: TGCAGTGCTAGAAGGGACAGGGGGTACACTGAAGCTTTCTTT.

This clonotype was counted a few times. This sequence joins TRBV7-2 and TRBJ1-1, with D hard to call. Germline V gene data show CDR1 as SGHTA and CDR2 as FQGNSA. This CDR3 is built from 12 residues. Trimming stripped 4 bases from V and 7 bases from J, with 10 bases between. The CDR3 DNA is TGTGCCAGCAGCTCTAGACGGATTGAAGCTTTCTTT. This codes for CASSSRRIEAFF.

This chain joins TRBV12-3 or TRBV12-4 and TRBJ2-5; D is undetermined. The CDR3 sequence is 14 residues long. V lost 5 bases, J lost 4 bases, and 14 bases lay in between. The CDR3 DNA reads TGTGCCAGCAGTCTTCGGTCGGTACGAGAGACCCAGTACTTC. Amino acids: CASSLRSVRETQYF.

Many counts were recorded for this clonotype. This rearrangement joins TRBV6-5 to TRBJ2-7; possibly TRBD2 for D (5 bases). The germline V and J ends were trimmed by 6 bases and 3 bases, with 18 bases remaining between them. Germline V CDR1 and CDR2: MNHEY, SVGAGI. There are 15 residues in the CDR3. The DNA for the CDR3 is TGTGCCAGCAGGCCAGCGGCGGGTCCGGGCTACGAGCAGTACGTC. Translation: CASRPAAGPGYEQYV.

This clonotype was observed a handful of times. V is TRBV27 and J is TRBJ1-2; unclear D gene. V lost 2 bases and J lost 1, with 11 bases in between. Germline values: CDR1 MNHEY, CDR2 SMNVEV (reference sequence). This CDR3 contains 15 residues. CDR3: CASSLDSLGNYGYTF. DNA of the CDR3: TGTGCCAGCAGTTTAGATTCCCTCGGTAACTATGGCTACACCTTC.

This clonotype was counted between two and nine times. The V and J genes are TRBV15 and TRBJ2-3, with 9 positions matching TRBD1. The CDR3 is made up of 16 amino acids. The germline CDR1 and CDR2 sequences are LNHNV and YYDKDF (reference sequence). V lost 5 bases and J lost 5; bases outside the gene matches: 11. This chain's CDR3 is CATSQPWDRAEDTQYF. CDR3 nucleotide sequence: TGTGCCACCAGCCAACCCTGGGACAGGGCCGAAGATACGCAGTATTTT.

V is TRBV25-1 and J is TRBJ1-3, with 9 bases that match TRBD1. V dropped 4 bases and J dropped 5; count of bases not matched to a gene: 6. The germline V gene encodes CDR1 MGHDK and CDR2 SYGVNS. The CDR3 contains 15 residues. The DNA for the CDR3 is TGTGCCAGCAGTGCAGGACAGGGGAGGAGAAACACCATATATTTT. This gives the protein CASSAGQGRRNTIYF.